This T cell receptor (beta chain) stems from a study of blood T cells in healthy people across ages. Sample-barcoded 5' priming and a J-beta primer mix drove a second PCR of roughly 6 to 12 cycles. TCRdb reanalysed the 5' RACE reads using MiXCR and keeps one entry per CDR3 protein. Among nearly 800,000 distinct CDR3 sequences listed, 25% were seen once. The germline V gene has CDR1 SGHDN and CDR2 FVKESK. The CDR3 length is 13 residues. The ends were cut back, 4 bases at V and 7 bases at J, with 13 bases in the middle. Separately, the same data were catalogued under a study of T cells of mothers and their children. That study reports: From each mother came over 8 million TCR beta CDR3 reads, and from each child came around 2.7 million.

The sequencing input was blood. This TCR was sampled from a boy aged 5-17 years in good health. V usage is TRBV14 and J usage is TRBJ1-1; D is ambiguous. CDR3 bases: TGTGCCAGCAGCCCGTGGCACATGGGTGAAGCTTTCTTT. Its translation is CASSPWHMGEAFF.